These 6 T cell receptor beta chains came from one sample sequenced in a study of control samples from healthy donors and cancer patients. Clones were read by immunoSEQ multiplex PCR, and TCRdb kept only the in-frame ones, dropping some. The sample contains fewer than 130,000 clones, approximately 88% of which appear only once. Sample: PBMCs. The receptors derive from a woman aged 55-70 years with lung cancer.

The chain carries TRBV7-6 and TRBJ2-2; TRBD2 aligns across 7 bases. The germline V gene has CDR1 SGHVS and CDR2 FNYEAQ. The CDR3 totals 17 residues. V lost 1 base and J lost 4; bases outside the gene matches: 9. The CDR3 sequence is CASSLGAGPPGTGELFF. CDR3 bases: TGTGCCAGCAGCTTAGGAGCGGGGCCGCCGGGCACCGGGGAGCTGTTTTTT. The full variable domain, its missing parts supplied by reference TRBV7-6 and TRBJ2-2, is GAGVSQSPRYKVTKRGQDVALRCDPISGHVSLYWYRQALGQGPEFLTYFNYEAQQDKSGLPNDRFSAERPEGSISTLTIQRTEQRDSAMYRCASSLGAGPPGTGELFFGEGSRLTVL.

V and J are TRBV6-5 and TRBJ1-1, with no clear D. Trimming removed 8 bases at V and 3 bases at J, with 13 bases between. The V gene's germline CDR1 is MNHEY and CDR2 SVGAGI. The CDR3 contains 13 residues. The chain's CDR3 is CASGPSRYTEAFF. CDR3 DNA: TGTGCCAGCGGTCCGAGTCGGTACACTGAAGCTTTCTTT.

The CDR3 sequence: CASSGGIPGYSEAFF. The CDR3 DNA reads as TGTGCCAGCAGCGGGGGCATTCCGGGGTACTCTGAAGCTTTCTTT. The gene calls are TRBV5-6 and TRBJ1-1, with D perhaps matching TRBD1 (6 bases). The germline gives CDR1 SGHDT, CDR2 YYEEEE. The V gene lost 4 bases and the J gene lost 6 bases, with 19 bases spanning the gap. The CDR3 is 15 residues long.

This chain links TRBV6-5 with TRBJ1-5; the D gene is possibly TRBD1 (6 bases). The CDR3 contains 13 residues. The germline V and J ends were trimmed by 0 bases and 13 bases, with 13 bases remaining between them. CDR1 and CDR2 from the germline V gene are MNHEY and SVGAGI. The CDR3 reads CASSYSSWGAQHF. In nucleotides, the CDR3 is TGTGCCAGCAGTTACTCGAGTTGGGGGGCTCAGCATTTT.

V gene TRBV11-2 combines with J gene TRBJ1-1; D is undetermined. CDR1 is SGHAT and CDR2 is FQNNGV in the germline V gene. The CDR3 is 12 residues long. Trimming stripped 0 bases from V and 8 bases from J, with 7 bases between. DNA for the CDR3: TGTGCCAGCAGCTTAGAGTCGGGGGAAGCTTTCTTT. This translates into CASSLESGEAFF.

The chain employs TRBV5-1 and TRBJ1-4; D unresolved. Germline V gene lookup returns CDR1 SGHRS and CDR2 YFSETQ. The CDR3 loop spans 14 amino acids. Between the trimmed V and J ends, which lost 1 base and 4 bases, there was a span of 8 bases. Written as DNA, the CDR3 is TGCGCCAGCAGCTTGAGACGGGATAATGAAAAACTGTTTTTT. Translated: CASSLRRDNEKLFF.